These 18 T cell receptor beta chains originate from one sample sequenced in a study of blood T cells in healthy people across ages. The use of a sample-barcoded 5' primer and a J-beta primer mix characterized a second PCR of roughly 7 to 11 cycles. One entry per CDR3 protein results from TCRdb running MiXCR on the 5' RACE reads. The sample has about 680,000 distinct CDR3 sequences, about 52% seen once. The sample was blood. These receptors were taken from a woman aged 60-75 years in good health.

The rearrangement joins TRBV2 to TRBJ2-7, with a weak D call TRBD2 (6 bases). The J call may be faulty, since TRBJ2-5 better matches the DNA end. CDR1 is SNHLY and CDR2 is FYNNEI in the germline V gene. The CDR3 spans 13 residues. The CDR3 nucleotides are TGTGCCTCAAGGGCGCGGGAACTAGGGACCCAGTACTTC. Encoded protein: CASRARELGTQYF.

V and J are TRBV12-3 or TRBV12-4 and TRBJ1-2; possibly TRBD1 for D (5 bases). V lost 6 bases, J lost 8 bases, and 19 bases lay in between. The CDR3 length is 14 residues. CDR3 nucleotides: TGTGCCAGCAGCTCCAAGCGGTTAGGGGCAGGCTACACCTTC. This translates into CASSSKRLGAGYTF.

The rearrangement links TRBV2 to TRBJ2-1, with D tentatively TRBD2 (5 bases). Germline V lookup: CDR1 SNHLY, CDR2 FYNNEI. The CDR3 spans 15 residues. Trimming removed 2 bases from V and 6 bases from J, with 14 bases in between. CDR3 sequence (DNA): TGTGCCAGCAGTGAAATGGGAGCGACTTCCAATGAGCAGTTCTTC. This translates into CASSEMGATSNEQFF.

V is TRBV29-1 and J is TRBJ2-7; no firm D call. CDR1 is SQVTM and CDR2 is ANQGSEA in the germline V gene. The CDR3 totals 14 residues. V was shortened by 3 bases and J by 5 bases, with 17 bases between the two germline ends. CDR3 protein: CSVEGYMAQHEQYF. As DNA, the CDR3 is TGCAGCGTTGAGGGGTATATGGCCCAACACGAGCAGTACTTC.

V and J are TRBV25-1 and TRBJ1-2; TRBD1 matches at 11 bases. CDR1 and CDR2 (germline): MGHDK, SYGVNS. J lost 6 bases, V lost 5 bases, and 5 bases had no gene match. The CDR3 extends over 14 amino acids. CDR3 residues: CASSRPGQGDGYTF. CDR3 bases: TGTGCCAGCAGTAGGCCGGGACAGGGGGATGGCTACACCTTC.

The V call is TRBV20-1, the J call TRBJ1-1, with a tentative D call TRBD1 (5 bases). V was shortened by 6 bases and J by 2 bases, with 16 bases between the two germline ends. Per germline, CDR1 DFQATT and CDR2 SNEGSKA (reference sequence). This CDR3 contains 14 residues. CDR3 amino acids: CSAIPLRDNTEAFF. The CDR3 bases are TGCAGTGCCATCCCCCTCCGGGACAACACTGAAGCTTTCTTT.

The table lists this clonotype with a few counts. This sequence joins TRBV29-1 and TRBJ2-3; the D call may be TRBD1 or TRBD2 (7 bases each). The ends were cut back, 5 bases at V and 4 bases at J, with 25 bases in the middle. Germline lookup yields CDR1 SQVTM and CDR2 ANQGSEA. The CDR3 has 17 residues. The CDR3 reads CSVLGGGDSVESDTQYF. For the CDR3, the DNA is TGCAGCGTTCTGGGAGGGGGCGATTCAGTAGAGTCAGATACGCAGTATTTT.

This clonotype was seen a few times. The V and J genes are TRBV5-1 and TRBJ2-1; TRBD2 matches 7 bases. J gave up 7 bases and V 4 bases, and 14 bases lay outside the gene matches. The CDR3 spans 16 residues. Germline V gene sequence: CDR1 SGHRS, CDR2 YFSETQ. CDR3: CASSPEGASGGNEQFF. Here the CDR3 DNA reads TGCGCCAGCAGCCCGGAAGGCGCTAGCGGTGGGAATGAGCAGTTCTTC. Using reference TRBV5-1 and TRBJ2-1 for the parts outside the CDR3, the full variable domain is KAGVTQTPRYLIKTRGQQVTLSCSPISGHRSVSWYQQTPGQGLQFLFEYFSETQRNKGNFPGRFSGRQFSNSRSEMNVSTLELGDSALYLCASSPEGASGGNEQFFGPGTRLTVL.

The chain is built from TRBV27 and TRBJ2-7; no reliable D call. V lost 3 bases and J lost 0, with 21 bases in between. Germline-derived CDR1 and CDR2 are MNHEY and SMNVEV (reference sequence). The length of the CDR3 is 18 residues. Written as DNA, the CDR3 is TGTGCCAGCAGTTTGCGGCGGTGGTCAGGCGATAGCTCCTACGAGCAGTACTTC. It codes for CASSLRRWSGDSSYEQYF.

The table lists this clonotype with a few counts. V and J are TRBV18 and TRBJ2-1; no definite D call. From germline, CDR1 is KGHSH and CDR2 LQKENI. The CDR3 is 14 amino acids. Trimming cost V 1 base and J 3 bases, with 7 bases left between them. The DNA for the CDR3 is TGTGCCAGCTCACCACTTTTCGGCTACAATGAGCAGTTCTTC. Protein sequence: CASSPLFGYNEQFF.

This clonotype was detected only a few times. The gene calls are TRBV7-9 and TRBJ2-3; TRBD2 matches at 9 bases. Germline trimming cut 3 bases from V and 4 bases from J; bases unmatched to any gene: 5. The germline V gene has CDR1 SEHNR and CDR2 FQNEAQ (reference sequence). The CDR3 sequence is 15 residues long. The CDR3: CASSFGGRESDTQYF. The DNA for the CDR3 is TGTGCCAGCAGCTTCGGCGGGAGGGAATCAGATACGCAGTATTTT.

This chain uses TRBV5-1 with TRBJ2-7, with a possible D match to TRBD1 (6 bases). The CDR3 extends over 15 amino acids. The V end was cut by 4 bases, the J end by 0 bases, with 14 bases between. Germline lookup yields CDR1 SGHRS and CDR2 YFSETQ. CDR3 amino acids: CASSRDNSRSYEQYF. CDR3 DNA: TGCGCCAGCAGCCGGGACAACTCCCGCTCCTACGAGCAGTACTTC.

The genes are TRBV20-1 and TRBJ2-4, with D perhaps TRBD2 (5 bases). The assigned J gene may be wrong: the sequence end matches TRBJ2-7 better. From germline, CDR1 is DFQATT and CDR2 SNEGSKA (reference sequence). The CDR3 contains 17 residues. The CDR3 here is CSARVSETALRVYEQYF. CDR3 coding DNA: TGCAGTGCTAGAGTATCGGAAACAGCCCTGCGGGTCTACGAGCAGTACTTC.

This clonotype was observed once. The CDR3, as DNA: TGCGCCAGCAGCTTGGACGGTATGGCCAAAAACGTTCAGTACTTC. Protein: CASSLDGMAKNVQYF. The chain has TRBV5-1 and TRBJ2-5; D is undetermined. The CDR3 is made up of 15 amino acids. V lost 0 bases to trimming and J lost 11 bases, with 20 bases between them. The germline V gene encodes CDR1 SGHRS and CDR2 YFSETQ.

This clonotype has only a few counts. This chain joins TRBV12-3 or TRBV12-4 and TRBJ2-5, with TRBD2 matching over 11 bases. The CDR3 sequence is 15 residues long. With V trimmed by 5 bases and J by 11 bases, 13 bases remained unmatched. This CDR3 is CASSGTSGRRGEQYF. CDR3 DNA sequence: TGTGCCAGCAGTGGGACTAGCGGCCGGAGGGGTGAGCAGTACTTC.

This clonotype was seen only once. The chain is built from TRBV20-1 and TRBJ2-4; a weak D match, TRBD2 (6 bases). The germline CDR1 and CDR2 sequences are DFQATT and SNEGSKA (reference sequence). V lost 2 bases to trimming and J lost 3 bases, with 14 bases between them. This CDR3 has 15 amino acids. The CDR3 region is CSARKKARDKNIQYF. The DNA for the CDR3 is TGCAGTGCTAGAAAAAAGGCGCGGGACAAAAACATTCAGTACTTC.

The V call is TRBV12-3 or TRBV12-4, the J call TRBJ2-7; D gene unclear. V gave up 7 bases and J gave up 0 bases, with 10 bases separating them. CDR3 length: 13 amino acids. The CDR3: CASIRPGSYEQYF. CDR3 DNA: TGTGCCAGCATCCGCCCGGGCTCCTACGAGCAGTACTTC.

The CDR3, as DNA: TGCAGTGCTAGAACCAGGGTCGGTGAAAAACTGTTTTTT. Its translation is CSARTRVGEKLFF. The chain is built from TRBV20-1 and TRBJ1-4; weak D call: TRBD1 (5 bases). The germline gives CDR1 DFQATT, CDR2 SNEGSKA (reference sequence). This CDR3 is built from 13 residues. The V end lost 2 bases, the J end lost 7 bases, and 11 bases lay between the germline ends.